Each of the 12 T cell receptor beta chains below was sequenced from the same sample in a study of shared clonotypes between healthy human individuals. This table comes from immunoSEQ multiplex PCR, and its TCRdb copy is limited to in-frame clones, with some not included. There are approximately 340,000 clones in the sample; more than 60% occur only once, and more than 9% lies in the top ten. Sequenced sample: memory CD4+ T cells sorted from blood. As for subset: CD45RA-negative fraction. Receptors were obtained from a man aged 25-45 years in good health.

The chain joins TRBV5-4 to TRBJ2-7; D remains ambiguous. Looked up from germline, CDR1 is SGHNT and CDR2 is YYREEE (reference sequence). V dropped 1 base and J dropped 2 bases, with 10 bases sitting between them. There are 14 residues in the CDR3. CDR3 amino acids: CASSLIDTTYEQYF. Here the CDR3 DNA reads TGTGCCAGCAGCTTGATTGACACAACCTACGAGCAGTACTTC.

The J gene is TRBJ1-2, the V gene TRBV19; 9 positions agree with TRBD1. CDR1 is LNHDA and CDR2 is SQIVND in the germline V gene (reference sequence). The V gene end was trimmed by 3 bases and the J gene end by 8 bases; junction bases not matched to a gene: 7. The CDR3 runs 14 residues. The CDR3 sequence: CASSMTGGGEGYTF. In DNA, the CDR3 is TGTGCCAGTAGTATGACAGGGGGAGGAGAAGGCTACACCTTC. The whole variable domain, filled in from reference TRBV19 and TRBJ1-2, reads DGGITQSPKYLFRKEGQNVTLSCEQNLNHDAMYWYRQDPGQGLRLIYYSQIVNDFQKGDIAEGYSVSREKKESFPLTVTSAQKNPTAFYLCASSMTGGGEGYTFGSGTRLTVV.

The chain couples TRBV14 to TRBJ2-4, with D perhaps TRBD1 or TRBD2 (5 bases each). This CDR3 comprises 14 residues. Germline CDR1 reads SGHDN; CDR2 reads FVKESK. The V gene lost 1 base and the J gene lost 16 bases, with 20 bases spanning the gap. CDR3 amino acids: CASSQGNPGTSLYF. Written as DNA, the CDR3 is TGTGCCAGCAGCCAAGGGAACCCGGGGACGTCTCTCTACTTC.

This sequence joins TRBV9 and TRBJ2-1, with 10 bases that match TRBD1. V trimming: 3 bases; J trimming: 6 bases; junction bases outside the gene matches: 6. Germline V CDR1 and CDR2: SGDLS, YYNGEE. The CDR3 has 15 amino acids. The CDR3 reads CASSARTGGGNEQFF. The CDR3 nucleotides read TGTGCCAGCAGCGCCCGGACAGGGGGAGGCAATGAGCAGTTCTTC. Filled out from reference TRBV9 and TRBJ2-1, the complete variable domain reads DSGVTQTPKHLITATGQRVTLRCSPRSGDLSVYWYQQSLDQGLQFLIQYYNGEERAKGNILERFSAQQFPDLHSELNLSSLELGDSALYFCASSARTGGGNEQFFGPGTRLTVL.

V usage is TRBV5-6 and J usage is TRBJ2-1, with D uncertain. The CDR3 sequence is 15 residues long. Between the trimmed V and J ends, which lost 2 bases and 6 bases, there was a span of 15 bases. The germline CDR1 and CDR2 sequences are SGHDT and YYEEEE. The chain's CDR3 is CASSFFDPLGNEQFF. CDR3 in DNA: TGTGCCAGCAGCTTTTTCGACCCCCTGGGCAATGAGCAGTTCTTC.

The rearrangement uses TRBV4-2 and TRBJ2-2; TRBD2 aligns across 9 bases. The J segment lost 3 bases and the V segment lost 1 base, leaving 6 bases of the junction unmatched. Germline V gives CDR1 LGHNA, CDR2 YNFKEQ. The CDR3 has 17 amino acids. This CDR3 reads CASSQVSSGSDTGELFF. CDR3 nucleotides: TGTGCCAGCAGCCAAGTCAGTAGCGGGAGCGACACCGGGGAGCTGTTTTTT.

This sequence joins TRBV29-1 and TRBJ2-7; 8 bases line up with TRBD1. J lost 5 bases, V lost 5 bases, and 5 bases had no gene match. CDR3 length: 12 residues. Looked up from germline, CDR1 is SQVTM and CDR2 is ANQGSEA. The CDR3: CSVRQGKHEQYF. The CDR3 nucleotides are TGCAGCGTTCGACAGGGGAAGCACGAGCAGTACTTC.

The chain couples TRBV30 to TRBJ2-7; D is possibly TRBD2 (5 bases). Germline V gives CDR1 GTSNPN, CDR2 SVGIG (reference sequence). The CDR3 totals 11 residues. The V gene lost 4 bases and the J gene lost 4 bases, with 8 bases spanning the gap. CDR3 loop: CAWTREYEQYF. In DNA form, the CDR3 reads TGTGCCTGGACTAGGGAGTACGAGCAGTACTTC.

This rearrangement joins TRBV5-6 to TRBJ1-2; D unclear. Germline CDR1 SGHDT, CDR2 YYEEEE. V dropped 1 base and J dropped 0 bases, with 19 bases sitting between them. The CDR3 totals 18 residues. The CDR3 DNA follows: TGTGCCAGCAGCTTGTTCTCGTTGCGGGGTCCCTCTAACTATGGCTACACCTTC. Its protein product is CASSLFSLRGPSNYGYTF.

The rearrangement joins TRBV27 to TRBJ2-2; D call uncertain. Germline V gene data show CDR1 as MNHEY and CDR2 as SMNVEV (reference sequence). V lost 2 bases and J 6 bases, leaving 4 bases between the germline ends. The CDR3 totals 12 residues. The CDR3 sequence is CASSLESGELFF. CDR3 bases: TGTGCCAGCAGTTTAGAGTCCGGGGAGCTGTTTTTT.

The V and J genes are TRBV7-2 and TRBJ2-5; 15 nucleotides align to TRBD2. Germline assignment: CDR1 SGHTA and CDR2 FQGNSA. The CDR3 contains 18 residues. Germline trimming cut 5 bases from V and 4 bases from J; bases unmatched to any gene: 11. CDR3 sequence: CASSPGGLAGGAGETQYF. The CDR3 DNA reads TGTGCCAGCAGCCCGGGGGGACTAGCGGGAGGTGCGGGAGAGACCCAGTACTTC.

The rearrangement joins TRBV28 to TRBJ1-5; 9 bases align to TRBD1. Germline trimming cut 6 bases from V and 4 bases from J; bases unmatched to any gene: 4. From germline, CDR1 is MDHEN and CDR2 SYDVKM. The CDR3 is made up of 14 amino acids. CDR3 residues: CASRQTGGNQPQHF. Written as DNA, the CDR3 is TGTGCCAGCAGGCAGACAGGGGGGAATCAGCCCCAGCATTTT.